This T cell receptor (beta chain) stems from a study of CD8 T cells in Susac syndrome. Overall study results and limits: As the study acknowledged, the number of individuals in its TCR sequencing and HLA analysis was relatively small.

The CDR3 totals 14 residues. Between the trimmed V and J ends, which lost 5 bases and 0 bases, there was a span of 9 bases. Germline CDR1 SEHNR, CDR2 FQNEAQ (reference sequence). Random hexamers were used to reverse transcribe 0.5 to 1 ug of RNA. TCRdb ran MiXCR on the immunoSEQ multiplex PCR reads and lists one entry per CDR3 protein. This sample has about 170,000 distinct CDR3 sequences, with 90% to 96% found just once. TCR beta from blood CD8+ and CD4+ T cells was sequenced. The diagnostic criteria were recently defined, and patients with Susac syndrome met them for definite or probable disease. On this clonotype itself: What it recognizes is unknown.

Sequenced material: CD4+ T cells from PBMCs. The TCR originated in a human donor with Susac syndrome. The rearrangement uses TRBV7-9 and TRBJ2-3, with a possible D match to TRBD2 (5 bases). The CDR3 nucleotides read TGTGCCAGCAGCCCAAGCGGAAGCACAGATACGCAGTATTTT. Its translation: CASSPSGSTDTQYF.